These 28 T cell receptor beta chains originate from one sample sequenced in a study of glioma-infiltrating T cells after dendritic cell vaccination listed by TCRdb under 2016. The sample's time point label, decoded: after dendritic cell vaccination, including at tumor progression/relapse. Library preparation was by the immunoSEQ multiplex PCR assay. The table comes from immuneACCESS by way of TCRdb, which keeps in-frame sequences with V and J called. Part of the clones is missing from these tables; in studies checked, under half for an unresolved V gene and the rest for unknown reasons. This sample holds more than 85,000 clones; nearly 90% were observed only once. Roughly 2.5% of the sample belongs to the ten largest clones. Sample: blood, taken after dendritic cell vaccination. Every receptor here comes from a human donor with glioblastoma.

This clone is a singleton in its sample. This chain connects TRBV5-4 to TRBJ1-1, with D perhaps matching TRBD1 (5 bases). There are 14 residues in the CDR3. Germline V gives CDR1 SGHNT, CDR2 YYREEE (reference sequence). V gave up 0 bases and J gave up 0 bases, with 6 bases separating them. The CDR3 DNA sequence: TGTGCCAGCAGCTTGGCAGGGATGAACACTGAAGCTTTCTTT. Translation: CASSLAGMNTEAFF. The whole variable domain, remainder taken from reference TRBV5-4 and TRBJ1-1, is ETGVTQSPTHLIKTRGQQVTLRCSSQSGHNTVSWYQQALGQGPQFIFQYYREEENGRGNFPPRFSGLQFPNYSSELNVNALELDDSALYLCASSLAGMNTEAFFGQGTRLTVV.

The V call is TRBV6-5, the J call TRBJ1-1, with D uncertain. Deletions cut 7 bases from V and 2 bases from J, with 8 bases between. Germline V gene data show CDR1 as MNHEY and CDR2 as SVGAGI. The CDR3 extends over 12 amino acids. The CDR3 nucleotides read TGTGCCAGCAAGCGGGGTAACACTGAAGCTTTCTTT. Encoded protein: CASKRGNTEAFF.

This chain uses TRBV7-9 with TRBJ1-5, with D tentatively TRBD1 (6 bases). This CDR3 has 14 amino acids. Germline-derived CDR1 and CDR2 are SEHNR and FQNEAQ (reference sequence). Trimming removed 3 bases at V and 4 bases at J, with 10 bases between. CDR3 nucleotides: TGTGCCAGCAGCTTGGACAGTGGAAATCAGCCCCAGCATTTT. The encoded protein is CASSLDSGNQPQHF.

The V and J genes are TRBV7-9 and TRBJ2-1, with TRBD2 identical over 12 bases. With V trimmed by 4 bases and J by 4 bases, 5 bases remained unmatched. This CDR3 is built from 16 residues. CDR1 SEHNR and CDR2 FQNEAQ come from the germline V gene (reference sequence). CDR3 nucleotide sequence: TGTGCCAGCAGCTACCCTGGACTAGCGGGATACAATGAGCAGTTCTTC. This gives the protein CASSYPGLAGYNEQFF.

The rearrangement links TRBV19 to TRBJ2-5; 11 bases fit TRBD2. In germline, CDR1 is LNHDA, CDR2 SQIVND (reference sequence). V trimming: 3 bases; J trimming: 5 bases; junction bases outside the gene matches: 5. The CDR3 runs to 15 residues. DNA of the CDR3: TGTGCCAGTAGTATGTGGGCTAGCGGGGGGGAGACCCAGTACTTC. Its protein product is CASSMWASGGETQYF. Full variable domain (remainder filled in from reference TRBV19 and TRBJ2-5): DGGITQSPKYLFRKEGQNVTLSCEQNLNHDAMYWYRQDPGQGLRLIYYSQIVNDFQKGDIAEGYSVSREKKESFPLTVTSAQKNPTAFYLCASSMWASGGETQYFGPGTRLLVL.

This chain joins TRBV7-8 and TRBJ2-5; the D gene is possibly TRBD1 (6 bases). The CDR3 has 15 residues. V lost 5 bases and J 5 bases, leaving 18 bases between the germline ends. Germline assignment: CDR1 SGHVS and CDR2 FQNEAQ. The CDR3 protein is CASSANRVSRETQYF. The CDR3 nucleotides are TGTGCCAGCAGCGCCAACAGGGTGTCGAGGGAGACCCAGTACTTC.

The J gene is TRBJ2-1, the V gene TRBV30; 11 nucleotides agree with TRBD2. J lost 6 bases, V lost 1 base, and 2 bases had no gene match. The germline V gene has CDR1 GTSNPN and CDR2 SVGIG (reference sequence). CDR3 length: 14 amino acids. Here the CDR3 DNA reads TGTGCCTGGAGTGGGACTAGCGGGTTCAATGAGCAGTTCTTC. Its translation: CAWSGTSGFNEQFF.

V gene TRBV4-1 combines with J gene TRBJ2-7; 14 bases line up with TRBD2. V was clipped by 1 base and J by 0 bases; unmatched bases: 8. This CDR3 is built from 19 residues. Germline lookup yields CDR1 MGHRA and CDR2 YSYEKL. CDR3 protein: CASSQAGTSGRRLSYEQYF. The DNA for the CDR3 is TGCGCCAGCAGCCAAGCGGGGACTAGCGGGAGAAGACTCTCCTACGAGCAGTACTTC.

J is TRBJ2-1 and V is TRBV6-1; D call uncertain. Germline assignment: CDR1 MNHNS and CDR2 SASEGT. The length of the CDR3 is 15 residues. V lost 2 bases and J 2 bases, leaving 10 bases between the germline ends. The CDR3 DNA reads as TGTGCCAGCAGTGAACAGACAATAGCCTACAATGAGCAGTTCTTC. Translation gives CASSEQTIAYNEQFF.

V usage is TRBV6-6 and J usage is TRBJ1-2, with 10 positions matching TRBD1. This CDR3 is built from 14 residues. V shed 5 bases, J shed 8 bases, and the junction held 8 bases outside the gene matches. Germline V CDR1 and CDR2: MNHNY, SVGAGI (reference sequence). The CDR3 spells CASSKGQGRSGYTF. The DNA for the CDR3 is TGTGCCAGCAGTAAGGGACAGGGGAGATCGGGCTACACCTTC.

The chain has TRBV6-5 and TRBJ1-5; 7 nucleotides agree with TRBD1. Per germline, CDR1 MNHEY and CDR2 SVGAGI. V was clipped by 5 bases and J by 2 bases; unmatched bases: 6. The CDR3 is 15 amino acids. The CDR3 nucleotides read TGTGCCAGCAGTCCCGGGACAGTTGGCAATCAGCCCCAGCATTTT. Translation: CASSPGTVGNQPQHF.

This clone was seen a handful of times. The chain joins TRBV7-3 to TRBJ2-2; 7 bases are a match to TRBD1. CDR1 and CDR2 from the germline V gene are SGHTA and FQGTGA. V shed 0 bases, J shed 6 bases, and the junction held 4 bases outside the gene matches. The CDR3 extends over 15 amino acids. This CDR3 is CASSLTGGDSGELFF. The DNA of the CDR3 is TGTGCCAGCAGCTTAACAGGGGGCGATTCCGGGGAGCTGTTTTTT.

This sequence joins TRBV7-3 and TRBJ2-6, with D possibly being TRBD1 (5 bases). This CDR3 contains 16 residues. Trimming took off 5 bases at V and 2 bases at J, with 13 bases between the two ends. Germline V gives CDR1 SGHTA, CDR2 FQGTGA. The CDR3 DNA is TGTGCCAGCAGCCCAAGAATAGGGGCTGGGGCCAACGTCCTGACTTTC. Translated: CASSPRIGAGANVLTF.

This sequence joins TRBV30 and TRBJ2-5; weak D call: TRBD2 (6 bases). The germline CDR1 and CDR2 sequences are GTSNPN and SVGIG (reference sequence). V shed 0 bases and J shed 5 bases, with 7 bases lying between them. The length of the CDR3 is 12 residues. In DNA form, the CDR3 reads TGTGCCTGGAGTGTACGGGGGGAGACCCAGTACTTC. Translated, it gives CAWSVRGETQYF.

J is TRBJ2-7 and V is TRBV5-1, with D perhaps TRBD2 (7 bases). This CDR3 is built from 16 residues. From germline, CDR1 is SGHRS and CDR2 YFSETQ. The V end lost 4 bases, the J end lost 5 bases, and 22 bases lay between the germline ends. In DNA form, the CDR3 reads TGCGCCAGCAGCCCTGAGAATGTGGCGGGGGCCCACGAGCAGTACTTC. This encodes CASSPENVAGAHEQYF.

The genes are TRBV9 and TRBJ2-3, with 11 bases lining up with TRBD1. Germline CDR1 and CDR2: SGDLS and YYNGEE. The CDR3 extends over 18 amino acids. The trim removed 0 bases at V and 6 bases at J, leaving 12 bases unmatched. The CDR3 loop is CASSVGTGGAGSGDTQYF. For the CDR3, the DNA is TGTGCCAGCAGCGTAGGGACAGGGGGCGCGGGTTCGGGGGATACGCAGTATTTT.

The rearrangement joins TRBV5-6 to TRBJ2-4; no firm D call. Germline loops: CDR1 SGHDT, CDR2 YYEEEE. Between the trimmed V and J ends, which lost 2 bases and 6 bases, there was a span of 3 bases. The CDR3 consists of 11 residues. The CDR3 coding sequence is TGTGCCAGCAGCTTCGGAAACATTCAGTACTTC. Protein: CASSFGNIQYF.

The genes are TRBV7-9 and TRBJ1-5; D perhaps matches TRBD1 (5 bases). This CDR3 spans 17 amino acids. Deletions cut 5 bases from V and 1 base from J, with 18 bases between. Germline lookup yields CDR1 SEHNR and CDR2 FQNEAQ (reference sequence). CDR3 sequence: CASSRDPGGNSNQPQHF. CDR3 in DNA: TGTGCCAGCAGCCGCGATCCGGGGGGGAACAGCAATCAGCCCCAGCATTTT.

The rearrangement uses TRBV4-1 and TRBJ1-2, with D maybe TRBD1 (5 bases). The V gene lost 1 base and the J gene lost 6 bases, with 12 bases spanning the gap. Germline CDR1 and CDR2: MGHRA and YSYEKL. The CDR3 sequence is 14 residues long. DNA for the CDR3: TGCGCCAGCAGCCAAGCGGGAGGGGCGGATGGCTACACCTTC. It encodes CASSQAGGADGYTF.

The genes are TRBV11-2 and TRBJ2-5; a possible D gene is TRBD1 (6 bases). The DNA matches TRBJ2-7 better at its end, which makes the J call doubtful. CDR1 is SGHAT and CDR2 is FQNNGV in the germline V gene. This CDR3 is 14 amino acids long. CDR3 region: CASSPGQSSYEQYF. The CDR3, as DNA: TGTGCCAGCAGCCCGGGACAATCCTCCTACGAGCAGTACTTC.

A word on this clone: The junction does not match germline at one end; this may be a read error. The chain is built from TRBV7-9 and TRBJ2-7, with TRBD1 as a possible D gene (6 bases). CDR3 length: 14 residues. CDR1 is SEHNR and CDR2 is FQNEAQ in the germline V gene (reference sequence). CDR3 sequence (DNA): TGTGCCAGCAGCCTAGCAGGGGACATCGACGAGCAGTACTTC. It translates to CASSLAGDIDEQYF.

The chain joins TRBV15 to TRBJ2-2, with TRBD1 matching over 11 bases. Looked up from germline, CDR1 is LNHNV and CDR2 is YYDKDF (reference sequence). This CDR3 has 15 amino acids. Trimming took 4 bases from V and 7 from J; bases not matched to a gene: 5. The CDR3 nucleotides read TGTGCCACCAGCACCGGACAGGGGGCAGACGGGGAGCTGTTTTTT. It codes for CATSTGQGADGELFF.

The chain uses TRBV5-1 and TRBJ1-4; 8 bases are shared with TRBD1. Germline V gene data show CDR1 as SGHRS and CDR2 as YFSETQ. Losses at the gene ends were 4 bases for V and 0 bases for J; bases not matched to a gene: 2. This CDR3 is 15 amino acids long. DNA of the CDR3: TGCGCCAGCAGCGTACAGGGGGCAACTAATGAAAAACTGTTTTTT. Translation: CASSVQGATNEKLFF.

The V and J genes are TRBV2 and TRBJ1-5; D remains unclear. V was trimmed by 8 bases and J by 6 bases, leaving 17 bases between them. This CDR3 region has 14 residues. Germline CDR1 is SNHLY and CDR2 is FYNNEI. As DNA, the CDR3 is TGTGCCAGCTGTGGGTCCAATTCGGTTCAGCCCCAGCATTTT. Protein: CASCGSNSVQPQHF.

This CDR3 reads CASSGTVGNEKLFF. CDR3 nucleotide sequence: TGTGCCAGCAGTGGGACAGTAGGTAATGAAAAACTGTTTTTT. The chain links TRBV2 to TRBJ1-4; perhaps TRBD1 as D (6 bases). CDR3 length: 14 amino acids. Germline V CDR1 and CDR2: SNHLY, FYNNEI. The V gene lost 4 bases and the J gene lost 4 bases, with 10 bases spanning the gap.

The CDR3 bases are TGTGCCAGCAGTAGGAGACAGGGATCATACTACGAGCAGTACTTC. Protein: CASSRRQGSYYEQYF. The chain has TRBV6-5 and TRBJ2-7, with 7 positions matching TRBD1. The V gene's germline CDR1 is MNHEY and CDR2 SVGAGI. This CDR3 contains 15 residues. J was trimmed by 3 bases and V by 5 bases; bases with no gene match: 10.

V is TRBV10-3 and J is TRBJ1-1; D may be TRBD1 (6 bases). In germline, CDR1 is ENHRY, CDR2 SYGVKD. The CDR3 contains 15 residues. Trimming took off 4 bases at V and 6 bases at J, with 18 bases between the two ends. The CDR3 is CAISGKQGGNSEAFF. The CDR3 coding sequence is TGTGCCATCAGTGGGAAACAGGGTGGAAACTCTGAAGCTTTCTTT.

The chain is built from TRBV18 and TRBJ2-3; D possibly corresponds to TRBD1 (6 bases). The CDR3 runs to 16 residues. CDR1 KGHSH and CDR2 LQKENI come from the germline V gene. The V and J ends lost 2 bases and 1 base respectively, with 13 bases between them. The CDR3 bases are TGTGCCAGCTCACCAGGGACAACCTTCGGCACAGATACGCAGTATTTT. Translating it yields CASSPGTTFGTDTQYF.